Below are 12 T cell receptor beta chains sequenced from a single sample in a study of T cells in Graves' hyperthyroidism and ophthalmopathy (dated by TCRdb to the late 2010s). Library creation used multiplex PCR. These reads were obtained on an Illumina HiSeq 2000. The TCR beta CDR3 regions were amplified from RNA transcripts. For the first round of RT-PCR on the TCR CDR3, the HTBI primer set was used together with the Qiagen OneStep RT-PCR kit. TCRdb itself trimmed the public reads at Q25 with fastp, ran MiXCR and retained productive beta chains. Every distinct CDR3 protein forms one entry, paired with its most common genes and DNA. A total of 460,000 or so distinct CDR3 sequences appear in this sample, about an eighth of them only once. The ten largest account for less than 20% of the sample. Source material: blood. Receptor source: a woman under 30 with Graves' hyperthyroidism.

This clonotype was counted ten times or more. CDR3 in amino acids: CASSENGDFYEQYF. CDR3 nucleotides: TGTGCCAGCAGTGAAAATGGGGACTTCTACGAGCAGTACTTC. This chain links TRBV6-4 with TRBJ2-7; D is possibly TRBD2 (6 bases). The CDR3 consists of 14 residues. V lost 3 bases and J 3 bases, leaving 12 bases between the germline ends. CDR1 and CDR2 from the germline V gene are MRHNA and SNTAGT.

This clonotype has a count of ten or more. The chain joins TRBV7-9 to TRBJ1-4; D possibly corresponds to TRBD1 (6 bases). CDR3 length equals 14 residues. Per germline, CDR1 SEHNR and CDR2 FQNEAQ (reference sequence). Trimming pared 5 bases from V and 6 bases from J, leaving 13 bases between. The CDR3 bases are TGTGCCAGCAGCATCAGGGGTTCTGATGAAAAACTGTTTTTT. This codes for CASSIRGSDEKLFF. Full variable domain (missing parts from reference TRBV7-9 and TRBJ1-4): DTGVSQNPRHKITKRGQNVTFRCDPISEHNRLYWYRQTLGQGPEFLTYFQNEAQLEKSRLLSDRFSAERPKGSFSTLEIQRTEQGDSAMYLCASSIRGSDEKLFFGSGTQLSVL.

This clonotype has ten or more counts. A junction end diverges from the germline sequence, so it may reflect a read error. J is TRBJ2-3 and V is TRBV5-1; D may match TRBD1 or TRBD2 (5 bases each). Germline assignment: CDR1 SGHRS and CDR2 YFSETQ. The CDR3 runs to 14 residues. The CDR3 sequence is CASSPGPSTDTQYF. CDR3 nucleotide sequence: TGTGCCAGCTCACCGGGACCTAGCACAGATACGCAGTATTTT.

This clonotype was observed many times. The chain has TRBV20-1 and TRBJ1-2; D is unresolved. The ends were cut back, 5 bases at V and 4 bases at J, with 17 bases in the middle. The V gene's germline CDR1 is DFQATT and CDR2 SNEGSKA (reference sequence). The CDR3 length is 14 residues. CDR3 amino acids: CSAPPGRTAYGYTF. CDR3 nucleotides: TGCAGTGCTCCCCCAGGAAGGACGGCCTATGGCTACACCTTC.

This clonotype was recorded many times. The rearrangement uses TRBV12-3 or TRBV12-4 and TRBJ1-3; D remains ambiguous. V was shortened by 2 bases and J by 7 bases, with 6 bases between the two germline ends. There are 12 residues in the CDR3. CDR3 sequence: CASSLIRNTIYF. For the CDR3, the DNA is TGTGCCAGCAGTTTAATTCGGAACACCATATATTTT.

The gene calls are TRBV6-6 and TRBJ2-1, with D tentatively TRBD1 (5 bases). The germline V and J ends were trimmed by 0 bases and 9 bases, with 12 bases remaining between them. The CDR3 is 14 residues long. Germline V CDR1 and CDR2: MNHNY, SVGAGI (reference sequence). For the CDR3, the DNA is TGTGCCAGCAGTTACTCGGCAGGGATGGGTGAGCAGTTCTTC. Encoded protein: CASSYSAGMGEQFF.

This clonotype was seen many times. The chain joins TRBV9 to TRBJ2-5; D remains unclear. The CDR3 consists of 13 residues. CDR1 is SGDLS and CDR2 is YYNGEE in the germline V gene. V shed 0 bases and J shed 4 bases, with 7 bases lying between them. In DNA, the CDR3 is TGTGCCAGCAGCGTAGGACACTTAGAGACCCAGTACTTC. Translating gives CASSVGHLETQYF.

This clonotype was seen repeatedly, ten times or more. The gene calls are TRBV6-1 and TRBJ1-2; D uncertain. The CDR3 has 10 amino acids. V was shortened by 11 bases and J by 8 bases, with 12 bases between the two germline ends. Germline V CDR1 and CDR2: MNHNS, SASEGT. The CDR3 nucleotides are TGTGCCCTCCTGGGAACGGGCTACACCTTC. This sequence encodes CALLGTGYTF.

The rearrangement joins TRBV20-1 to TRBJ2-5, with 12 positions matching TRBD2. In germline, CDR1 is DFQATT, CDR2 SNEGSKA (reference sequence). CDR3 length: 16 amino acids. Trimming cost V 3 bases and J 4 bases; bases outside gene matches: 9. This CDR3 reads CSARELAGGWVETQYF. CDR3 DNA: TGCAGTGCTAGGGAGCTAGCGGGAGGGTGGGTAGAGACCCAGTACTTC.

This clonotype was seen many times. V and J are TRBV18 and TRBJ2-7; no clear D gene. Germline V gene lookup returns CDR1 KGHSH and CDR2 LQKENI. The V end was cut by 0 bases, the J end by 0 bases, with 3 bases between. The CDR3 sequence is 13 residues long. CDR3 nucleotides: TGTGCCAGCTCACCACCGGCCTCCTACGAGCAGTACTTC. Encoded protein: CASSPPASYEQYF.

Note on this clonotype: It may be a read error: a sequence one base away is much more abundant. The CDR3 spells CASSYLAVPLGETQYF. The CDR3 DNA follows: TGTGCCAGCAGCTACCTAGCGGTCCCTCTCGGGGAGACCCAGTACTTC. The V gene is TRBV3-1, the J gene TRBJ2-5; 7 bases align to TRBD2. CDR3 size: 16 residues. In germline, CDR1 is LGHDT, CDR2 YNNKEL (reference sequence). Losses at the gene ends were 5 bases for V and 5 bases for J; bases not matched to a gene: 14.

This clonotype was detected a few times. This chain links TRBV24-1 with TRBJ1-3; a weak D match, TRBD1 (5 bases). The germline V and J ends were trimmed by 9 bases and 4 bases, with 12 bases remaining between them. CDR1 and CDR2 from the germline V gene are KGHDR and SFDVKD. This CDR3 has 13 residues. CDR3 coding DNA: TGTGCCACCCGCGGGACGGAAGGAAACACCATATATTTT. Protein sequence: CATRGTEGNTIYF.